The T cell receptor beta chain described here comes from a study of blood T cell repertoires in COVID-19. Study in general: Whether acute or convalescent, the COVID-19 samples came from the United States, Italy and Spain. T cells, B-cell-depleted T cells, or PBMCs supplied cDNA or gDNA.

The repertoire was sequenced with immunoSEQ multiplex PCR; TCRdb's copy has only in-frame clones and lacks some. There are over 250,000 clones in the sample; about nine tenths occur only once, and roughly 1.1% lies in the top ten. Germline V gene data show CDR1 as SGHVS and CDR2 as FQNEAQ. The CDR3 totals 16 residues. V was clipped by 1 base and J by 5 bases; unmatched bases: 10. Membership in each cohort depended on participant-reported clinical history. In Cohort 3, a recovered donor had either two negative PCRs, clearance, or symptom resolution. This sequence was found in a woman in her thirties who had recovered from COVID-19. V and J are TRBV7-8 and TRBJ2-5; 7 bases match TRBD1. Sequences were obtained from PBMCs or T cells enriched from blood (not recorded which). The CDR3 loop reads CASSLGTGQSWETQYF. The CDR3 coding sequence is TGTGCCAGCAGCTTAGGGACAGGCCAATCCTGGGAGACCCAGTACTTC.